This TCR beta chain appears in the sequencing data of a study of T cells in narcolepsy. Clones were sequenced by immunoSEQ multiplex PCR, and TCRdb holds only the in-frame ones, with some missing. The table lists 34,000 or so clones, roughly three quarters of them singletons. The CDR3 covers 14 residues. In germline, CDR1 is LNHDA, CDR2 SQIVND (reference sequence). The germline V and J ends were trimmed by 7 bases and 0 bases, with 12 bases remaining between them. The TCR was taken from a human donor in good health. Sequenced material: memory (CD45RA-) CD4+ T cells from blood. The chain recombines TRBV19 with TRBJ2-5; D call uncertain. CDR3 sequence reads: CASTNVGNQETQYF. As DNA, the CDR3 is TGTGCCAGTACAAATGTGGGGAACCAAGAGACCCAGTACTTC.